Listed here is a single TCR beta chain. The antigen remains unidentified. Sequencing of TCR beta drew on CD8+ and CD4+ T cells from blood. CDR1 is MNHEY, CDR2 SMNVEV, per germline (reference sequence). J lost 6 bases, V lost 3 bases, and 10 bases had no gene match. The CDR3 has 17 residues. The data were obtained in a study of CD8 T cells in Susac syndrome. Points from the study as a whole: As the study acknowledged, the number of individuals who were part of its TCR sequencing and HLA analysis was relatively small.

RNA, at about 0.45 to 1 ug, was reverse transcribed with random hexamers. Multiplex immunoSEQ PCR targeted 54 Vbeta and 13 Jbeta TCR beta segments. MiXCR, applied by TCRdb to the immunoSEQ multiplex PCR reads, yields one record per CDR3 protein. The repertoire holds fewer than 70,000 distinct CDR3 sequences, with about 95% as singletons. The sequence came from a human donor in good health. The sequenced material came from CD8+ T cells from PBMCs. This chain joins TRBV27 and TRBJ2-1, with 11 bases lining up with TRBD1. This CDR3 is CASSFLLDRGPGNEQFF. In DNA form, the CDR3 reads TGTGCCAGCAGTTTCCTCCTGGACAGGGGGCCTGGCAATGAGCAGTTCTTC.